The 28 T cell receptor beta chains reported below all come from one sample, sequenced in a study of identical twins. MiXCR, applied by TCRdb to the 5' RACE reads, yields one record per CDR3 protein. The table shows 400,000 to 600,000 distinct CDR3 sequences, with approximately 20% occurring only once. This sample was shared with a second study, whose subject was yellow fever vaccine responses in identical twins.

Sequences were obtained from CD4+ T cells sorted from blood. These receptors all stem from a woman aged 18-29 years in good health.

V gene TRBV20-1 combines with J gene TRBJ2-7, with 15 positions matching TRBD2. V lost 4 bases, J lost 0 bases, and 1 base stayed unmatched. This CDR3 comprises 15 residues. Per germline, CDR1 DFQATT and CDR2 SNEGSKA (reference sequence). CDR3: CSAMGLAGGSYEQYF. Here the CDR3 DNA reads TGCAGTGCTATGGGACTAGCGGGAGGCTCCTACGAGCAGTACTTC.

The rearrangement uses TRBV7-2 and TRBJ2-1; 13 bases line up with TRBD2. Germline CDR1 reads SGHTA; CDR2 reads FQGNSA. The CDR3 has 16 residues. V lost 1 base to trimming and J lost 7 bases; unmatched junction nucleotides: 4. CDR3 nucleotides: TGTGCCAGCAGCTTAGGACTAGCGGGGGGTTTTAATGAGCAGTTCTTC. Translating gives CASSLGLAGGFNEQFF. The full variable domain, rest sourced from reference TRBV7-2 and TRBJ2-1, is GAGVSQSPSNKVTEKGKDVELRCDPISGHTALYWYRQSLGQGLEFLIYFQGNSAPDKSGLPSDRFSAERTGGSVSTLTIQRTQQEDSAVYLCASSLGLAGGFNEQFFGPGTRLTVL.

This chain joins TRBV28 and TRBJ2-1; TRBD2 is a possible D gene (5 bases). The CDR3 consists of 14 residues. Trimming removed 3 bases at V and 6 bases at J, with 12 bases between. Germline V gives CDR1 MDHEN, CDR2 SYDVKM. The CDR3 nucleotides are TGTGCCAGCAGTTTGTCCAGAGAGGGCAATGAGCAGTTCTTC. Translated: CASSLSREGNEQFF.

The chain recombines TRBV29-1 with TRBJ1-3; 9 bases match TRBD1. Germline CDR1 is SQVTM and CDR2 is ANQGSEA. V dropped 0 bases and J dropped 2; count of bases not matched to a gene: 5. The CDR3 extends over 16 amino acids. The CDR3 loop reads CSVEDTGTGTGNTIYF. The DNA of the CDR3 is TGCAGCGTTGAAGACACCGGGACAGGGACTGGAAACACCATATATTTT.

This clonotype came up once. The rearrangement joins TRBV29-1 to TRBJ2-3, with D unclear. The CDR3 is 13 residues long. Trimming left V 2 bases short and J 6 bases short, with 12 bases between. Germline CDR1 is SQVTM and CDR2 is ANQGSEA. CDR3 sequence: CSVEYRVFDTQYF. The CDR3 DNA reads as TGCAGCGTTGAATATCGTGTTTTTGATACGCAGTATTTT.

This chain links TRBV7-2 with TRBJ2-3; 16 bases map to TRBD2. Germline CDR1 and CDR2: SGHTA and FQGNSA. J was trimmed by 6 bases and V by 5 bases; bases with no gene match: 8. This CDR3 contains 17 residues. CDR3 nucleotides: TGTGCCAGCAGCGAGCCGGGACTAGCGGGGGGGCCGGATACGCAGTATTTT. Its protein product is CASSEPGLAGGPDTQYF.

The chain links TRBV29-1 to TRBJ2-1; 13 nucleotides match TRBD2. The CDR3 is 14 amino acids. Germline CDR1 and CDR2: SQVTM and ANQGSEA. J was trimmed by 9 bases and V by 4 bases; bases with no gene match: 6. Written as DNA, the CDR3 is TGCAGCGTTGCCACTAGCGGGAGGGCCGTTGAGCAGTTCTTC. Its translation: CSVATSGRAVEQFF.

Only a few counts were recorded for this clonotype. CDR3 nucleotides: TGCGCCAGCAGCTCTGACAGCATCACTGAAGCTTTCTTT. Its translation: CASSSDSITEAFF. This chain joins TRBV5-1 and TRBJ1-1, with a weak D call TRBD1 (5 bases). The germline V gene encodes CDR1 SGHRS and CDR2 YFSETQ. V gave up 3 bases and J gave up 4 bases, with 10 bases separating them. The CDR3 is 13 amino acids.

The chain's CDR3 is CASSQSSGGPRTDTQYF. The CDR3 DNA reads as TGTGCCAGCAGCCAATCTAGCGGGGGCCCACGCACAGATACGCAGTATTTT. This rearrangement joins TRBV3-1 to TRBJ2-3; 10 nucleotides line up with TRBD2. Trimming took 2 bases from V and 1 from J; bases not matched to a gene: 6. The CDR3 is 17 residues long. CDR1 and CDR2 from the germline V gene are LGHDT and YNNKEL (reference sequence).

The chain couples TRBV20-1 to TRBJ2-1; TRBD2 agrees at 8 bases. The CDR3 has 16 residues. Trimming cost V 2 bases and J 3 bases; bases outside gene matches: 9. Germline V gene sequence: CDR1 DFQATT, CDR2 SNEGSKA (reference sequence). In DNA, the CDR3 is TGCAGTGCTAGATTCGGGGGGGGGGCGGTCTACAATGAGCAGTTCTTC. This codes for CSARFGGGAVYNEQFF.

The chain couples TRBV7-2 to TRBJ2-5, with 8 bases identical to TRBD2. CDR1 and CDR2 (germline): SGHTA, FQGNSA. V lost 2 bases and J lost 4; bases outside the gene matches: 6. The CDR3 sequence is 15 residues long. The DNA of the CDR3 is TGTGCCAGCAGCTTATTCGGGAGGGCCGTAGAGACCCAGTACTTC. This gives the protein CASSLFGRAVETQYF. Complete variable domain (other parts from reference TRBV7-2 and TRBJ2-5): GAGVSQSPSNKVTEKGKDVELRCDPISGHTALYWYRQSLGQGLEFLIYFQGNSAPDKSGLPSDRFSAERTGGSVSTLTIQRTQQEDSAVYLCASSLFGRAVETQYFGPGTRLLVL.

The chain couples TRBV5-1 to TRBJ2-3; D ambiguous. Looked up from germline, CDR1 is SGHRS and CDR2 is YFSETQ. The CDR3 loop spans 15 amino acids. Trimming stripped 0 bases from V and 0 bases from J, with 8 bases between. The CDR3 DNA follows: TGCGCCAGCAGCTTGGTGAGGTCTAGCACAGATACGCAGTATTTT. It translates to CASSLVRSSTDTQYF.

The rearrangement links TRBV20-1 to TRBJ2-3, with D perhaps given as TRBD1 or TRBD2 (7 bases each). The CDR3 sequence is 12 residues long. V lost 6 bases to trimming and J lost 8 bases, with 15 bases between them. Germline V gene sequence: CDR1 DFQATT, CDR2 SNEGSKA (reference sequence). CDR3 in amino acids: CSAPQGGATQYF. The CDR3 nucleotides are TGCAGTGCCCCCCAGGGGGGGGCTACGCAGTATTTT.

CDR3 nucleotides: TGTGCCAGCAGCTTAGCGGTTGGTCAGTCGGAGACCCAGTACTTC. This translates into CASSLAVGQSETQYF. J is TRBJ2-5 and V is TRBV7-9; no reliable D call. Germline V lookup: CDR1 SEHNR, CDR2 FQNEAQ (reference sequence). The CDR3 has 15 amino acids. Trimming cost V 0 bases and J 5 bases, with 13 bases left between them. Drawing the rest from reference TRBV7-9 and TRBJ2-5, the complete variable domain is DTGVSQNPRHKITKRGQNVTFRCDPISEHNRLYWYRQTLGQGPEFLTYFQNEAQLEKSRLLSDRFSAERPKGSFSTLEIQRTEQGDSAMYLCASSLAVGQSETQYFGPGTRLLVL.

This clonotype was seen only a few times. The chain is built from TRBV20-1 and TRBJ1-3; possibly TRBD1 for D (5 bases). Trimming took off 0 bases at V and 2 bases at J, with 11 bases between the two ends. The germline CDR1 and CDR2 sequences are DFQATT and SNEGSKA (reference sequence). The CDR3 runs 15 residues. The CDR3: CSARDEGTTGNTIYF. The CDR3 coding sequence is TGCAGTGCTAGAGATGAAGGGACGACTGGAAACACCATATATTTT.

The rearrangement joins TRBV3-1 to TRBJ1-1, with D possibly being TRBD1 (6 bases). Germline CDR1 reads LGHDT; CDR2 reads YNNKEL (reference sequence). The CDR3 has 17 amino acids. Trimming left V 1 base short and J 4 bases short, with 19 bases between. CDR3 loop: CASSQVRQGKRSTEAFF. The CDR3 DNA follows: TGTGCCAGCAGCCAAGTCCGGCAGGGGAAGAGGTCCACTGAAGCTTTCTTT.

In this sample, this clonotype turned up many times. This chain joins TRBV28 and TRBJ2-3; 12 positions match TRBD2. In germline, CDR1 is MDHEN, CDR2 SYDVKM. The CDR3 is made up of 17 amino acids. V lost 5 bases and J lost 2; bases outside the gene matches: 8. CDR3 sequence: CASSLLTSGSNTDTQYF. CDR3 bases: TGTGCCAGCAGTCTCCTGACTAGCGGGAGTAACACAGATACGCAGTATTTT. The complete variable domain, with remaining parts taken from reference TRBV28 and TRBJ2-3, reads DVKVTQSSRYLVKRTGEKVFLECVQDMDHENMFWYRQDPGLGLRLIYFSYDVKMKEKGDIPEGYSVSREKKERFSLILESASTNQTSMYLCASSLLTSGSNTDTQYFGPGTRLTVL.

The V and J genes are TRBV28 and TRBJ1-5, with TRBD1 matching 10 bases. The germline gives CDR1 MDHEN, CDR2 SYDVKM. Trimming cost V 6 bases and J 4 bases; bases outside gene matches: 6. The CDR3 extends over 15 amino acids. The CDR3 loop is CASSPDRGVNQPQHF. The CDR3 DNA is TGTGCCAGCAGCCCGGACAGGGGGGTGAATCAGCCCCAGCATTTT.

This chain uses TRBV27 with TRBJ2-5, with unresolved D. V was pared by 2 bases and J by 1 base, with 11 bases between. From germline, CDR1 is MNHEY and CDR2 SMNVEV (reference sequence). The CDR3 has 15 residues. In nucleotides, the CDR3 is TGTGCCAGCAGTTTAGGGTACGGAACCCAAGAGACCCAGTACTTC. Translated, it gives CASSLGYGTQETQYF.

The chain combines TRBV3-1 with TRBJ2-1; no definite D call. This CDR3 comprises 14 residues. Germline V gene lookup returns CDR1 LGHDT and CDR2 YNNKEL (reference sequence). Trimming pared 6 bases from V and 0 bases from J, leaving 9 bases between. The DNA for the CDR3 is TGTGCCAGCAGTCAAACCAGCTCCTACAATGAGCAGTTCTTC. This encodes CASSQTSSYNEQFF.

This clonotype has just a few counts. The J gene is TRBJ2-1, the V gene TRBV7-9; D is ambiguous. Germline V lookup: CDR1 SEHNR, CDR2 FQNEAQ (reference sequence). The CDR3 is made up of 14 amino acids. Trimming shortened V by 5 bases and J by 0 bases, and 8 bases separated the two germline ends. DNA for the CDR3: TGTGCCAGCAGCCCCAGGCCCTCCTACAATGAGCAGTTCTTC. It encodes CASSPRPSYNEQFF.

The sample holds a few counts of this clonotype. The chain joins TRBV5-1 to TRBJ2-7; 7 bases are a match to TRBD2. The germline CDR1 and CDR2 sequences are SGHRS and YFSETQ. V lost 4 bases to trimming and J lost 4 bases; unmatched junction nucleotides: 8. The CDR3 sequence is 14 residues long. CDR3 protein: CASSAGLPPYEQYF. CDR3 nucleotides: TGCGCCAGCAGCGCGGGACTACCACCTTACGAGCAGTACTTC.

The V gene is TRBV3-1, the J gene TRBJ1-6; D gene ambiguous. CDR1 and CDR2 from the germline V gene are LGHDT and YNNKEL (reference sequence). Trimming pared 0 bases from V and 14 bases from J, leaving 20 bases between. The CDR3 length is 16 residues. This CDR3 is CASSQESGSPKGALHF. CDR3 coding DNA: TGTGCCAGCAGCCAAGAGTCCGGCAGCCCGAAGGGAGCCCTCCACTTT.

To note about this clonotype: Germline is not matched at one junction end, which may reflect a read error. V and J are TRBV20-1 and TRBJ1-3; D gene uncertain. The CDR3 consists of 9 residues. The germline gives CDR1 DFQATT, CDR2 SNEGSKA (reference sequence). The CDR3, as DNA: TGCAGTGCTAGACTCTACCGATATTTC. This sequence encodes CSARLYRYF.

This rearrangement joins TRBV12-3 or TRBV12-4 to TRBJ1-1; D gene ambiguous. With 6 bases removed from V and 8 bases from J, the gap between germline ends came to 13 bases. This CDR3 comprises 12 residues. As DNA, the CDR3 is TGTGCCAGCAGCATAGACTCACCCGAAGCTTTCTTT. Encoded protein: CASSIDSPEAFF.

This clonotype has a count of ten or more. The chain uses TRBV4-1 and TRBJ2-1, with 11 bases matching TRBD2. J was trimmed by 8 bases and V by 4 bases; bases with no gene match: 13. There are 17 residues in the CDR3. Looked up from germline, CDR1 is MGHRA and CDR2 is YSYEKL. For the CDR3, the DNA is TGCGCCAGCAGCCCTTTTGGGGCTAGCGGGGGGTTTTATGAGCAGTTCTTC. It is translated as CASSPFGASGGFYEQFF.

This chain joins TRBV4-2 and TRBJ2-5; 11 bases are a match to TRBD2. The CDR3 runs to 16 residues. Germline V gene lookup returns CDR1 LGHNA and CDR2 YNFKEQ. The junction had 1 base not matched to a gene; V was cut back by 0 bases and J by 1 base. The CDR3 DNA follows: TGTGCCAGCAGCCAAGATAGCGGGGGGGTCCAAGAGACCCAGTACTTC. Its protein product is CASSQDSGGVQETQYF.

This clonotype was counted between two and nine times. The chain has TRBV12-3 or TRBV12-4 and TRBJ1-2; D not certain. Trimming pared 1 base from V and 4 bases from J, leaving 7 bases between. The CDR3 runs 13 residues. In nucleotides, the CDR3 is TGTGCCAGCAGTTTAGGGATGGTCTATGGCTACACCTTC. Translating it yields CASSLGMVYGYTF.